These 27 T cell receptor beta chains originate from one sample sequenced in a study of blood T cells in healthy people across ages. Together with a sample-barcoded 5' primer, a J-beta primer mix was included in a second PCR lasting about 7 to 11 cycles. In TCRdb, the 5' RACE reads were re-called with MiXCR into one record per CDR3 protein. The sample has over a million distinct CDR3 sequences; approximately 39% are singletons. Sequencing used blood. These receptors came from a young woman in good health.

This clonotype was counted a few times. The chain couples TRBV27 to TRBJ1-1; D remains unclear. The CDR3 length is 13 residues. Per germline, CDR1 MNHEY and CDR2 SMNVEV (reference sequence). With 8 bases removed from V and 1 base from J, the gap between germline ends came to 11 bases. The CDR3 nucleotides read TGTGCCAGCCAAAGGAAGGGGAACACTGAAGCTTTCTTT. It is translated as CASQRKGNTEAFF.

The table lists this clonotype with a count of one. The chain recombines TRBV5-1 with TRBJ1-1; D might be TRBD1 (5 bases). V lost 7 bases and J 1 base, leaving 17 bases between the germline ends. This CDR3 has 15 amino acids. The germline gives CDR1 SGHRS, CDR2 YFSETQ. CDR3 protein: CASGMVGAGNTEAFF. The CDR3, as DNA: TGCGCCAGCGGTATGGTTGGGGCGGGGAACACTGAAGCTTTCTTT.

A few counts support this clonotype. The rearrangement links TRBV7-9 to TRBJ2-1; 7 bases are shared with TRBD2. J gave up 9 bases and V 8 bases, and 4 bases lay outside the gene matches. Germline-derived CDR1 and CDR2 are SEHNR and FQNEAQ (reference sequence). The CDR3 covers 11 residues. CDR3 protein: CASEAGAEQFF. CDR3 in DNA: TGTGCCAGCGAGGCGGGAGCTGAGCAGTTCTTC. The full variable domain, with the rest looked up from reference TRBV7-9 and TRBJ2-1, is DTGVSQNPRHKITKRGQNVTFRCDPISEHNRLYWYRQTLGQGPEFLTYFQNEAQLEKSRLLSDRFSAERPKGSFSTLEIQRTEQGDSAMYLCASEAGAEQFFGPGTRLTVL.

This clonotype appeared a few times. This chain joins TRBV6-1 and TRBJ2-7; no definite D call. Germline values: CDR1 MNHNS, CDR2 SASEGT. Trimming removed 5 bases at V and 4 bases at J, with 6 bases between. The CDR3 is 11 amino acids. CDR3 sequence (DNA): TGTGCCAGCAGTCACCGATACGAGCAGTACTTC. This sequence encodes CASSHRYEQYF.

This sequence joins TRBV28 and TRBJ2-7; D possibly corresponds to TRBD1 (6 bases). The CDR3 has 15 amino acids. Germline V gene lookup returns CDR1 MDHEN and CDR2 SYDVKM. The V and J ends lost 3 bases and 1 base respectively, with 13 bases between them. CDR3 sequence: CASSFWPGVSYEQYF. The CDR3, as DNA: TGTGCCAGCAGTTTTTGGCCAGGGGTGTCCTACGAGCAGTACTTC.

This chain uses TRBV7-2 with TRBJ2-2; D is unclear. V lost 3 bases and J 4 bases, leaving 12 bases between the germline ends. This CDR3 is 15 amino acids long. Germline V CDR1 and CDR2: SGHTA, FQGNSA. This chain's CDR3 is CASSFRSFSTGELFF. Written as DNA, the CDR3 is TGTGCCAGCAGCTTCCGCTCATTCAGCACCGGGGAGCTGTTTTTT.

This clonotype was recorded a few times. The chain carries TRBV28 and TRBJ2-4; 7 nucleotides match TRBD1. The length of the CDR3 is 16 residues. V lost 5 bases and J lost 0; bases outside the gene matches: 7. Per germline, CDR1 MDHEN and CDR2 SYDVKM. CDR3 in DNA: TGTGCCAGCAGTCGGACAGGAATCTTAGCCAAAAACATTCAGTACTTC. Its translation: CASSRTGILAKNIQYF.

The sample holds a few counts of this clonotype. The CDR3 region has the DNA TGTGCCAGCAGTTCAAACGGAATTCCCAATCAGCCCCAGCATTTT. Translation: CASSSNGIPNQPQHF. V and J are TRBV6-2 or TRBV6-3 and TRBJ1-5; D gene unclear. Deletions cut 4 bases from V and 3 bases from J, with 13 bases between. The CDR3 consists of 15 residues. The germline CDR1 and CDR2 sequences are MNHEY and SVGEGT.

This chain links TRBV20-1 with TRBJ2-1; TRBD2 matches at 12 bases. The J call is doubtful: the DNA matches TRBJ2-7 better. This CDR3 is 18 amino acids long. CDR1 and CDR2 (germline): DFQATT, SNEGSKA (reference sequence). The CDR3 loop reads CSAERPSGGVEYRYEQYF. The CDR3 nucleotides read TGCAGTGCCGAGCGGCCTAGCGGGGGGGTTGAATACCGCTACGAGCAGTACTTC.

This clonotype was counted only a few times. The chain links TRBV7-2 to TRBJ2-4; the match to TRBD1 covers 7 bases. The closer fit of TRBJ2-7 to the DNA end suggests the J call may be wrong. Germline CDR1 reads SGHTA; CDR2 reads FQGNSA. CDR3 length: 13 amino acids. CDR3 protein: CASSISRDSEQYF. The CDR3 coding sequence is TGTGCCAGCAGCATTAGCCGGGACAGCGAGCAGTACTTC.

There are a few counts of this clonotype. Germline is not matched at one junction end, which may reflect a read error. This chain connects TRBV9 to TRBJ2-5; D is undetermined. This CDR3 has 14 amino acids. Germline CDR1 and CDR2: SGDLS and YYNGEE. This CDR3 reads CASSVGTDHNEQYF. The DNA for the CDR3 is TGTGCCAGCAGCGTAGGGACCGATCACAATGAGCAGTACTTT.

The gene calls are TRBV3-1 and TRBJ2-3; 13 nucleotides agree with TRBD2. The length of the CDR3 is 16 residues. Germline V CDR1 and CDR2: LGHDT, YNNKEL (reference sequence). V shed 1 base, J shed 4 bases, and the junction held 2 bases outside the gene matches. Written as DNA, the CDR3 is TGTGCCAGCAGCCAAGGGACTAGCGGGAGTCCAGATACGCAGTATTTT. This codes for CASSQGTSGSPDTQYF.

V is TRBV28 and J is TRBJ1-1; D is undetermined. The ends were cut back, 5 bases at V and 4 bases at J, with 11 bases in the middle. The CDR3 has 13 residues. The germline V gene has CDR1 MDHEN and CDR2 SYDVKM. The DNA for the CDR3 is TGTGCCAGCAGTAATCCGTGGGGCACTGAAGCTTTCTTT. Protein product: CASSNPWGTEAFF. The entire variable domain, with the rest obtained from reference TRBV28 and TRBJ1-1, is as follows: DVKVTQSSRYLVKRTGEKVFLECVQDMDHENMFWYRQDPGLGLRLIYFSYDVKMKEKGDIPEGYSVSREKKERFSLILESASTNQTSMYLCASSNPWGTEAFFGQGTRLTVV.

This clonotype showed up just once. The chain is built from TRBV10-3 and TRBJ1-3; the match to TRBD1 covers 9 bases. The CDR3 loop spans 17 amino acids. From germline, CDR1 is ENHRY and CDR2 SYGVKD. J gave up 3 bases and V 4 bases, and 10 bases lay outside the gene matches. The CDR3 DNA follows: TGTGCCATCAGTGCATCCCCGGGACAGGGAGATGGAAACACCATATATTTT. It is translated as CAISASPGQGDGNTIYF.

V is TRBV5-4 and J is TRBJ2-2; no reliable D call. The CDR3 has 13 amino acids. V lost 5 bases, J lost 1 base, and 6 bases lay in between. Germline V lookup: CDR1 SGHNT, CDR2 YYREEE (reference sequence). DNA for the CDR3: TGTGCCAGCAGGATTGGGAACACCGGGGAGCTGTTTTTT. This sequence encodes CASRIGNTGELFF.

The sample holds a few counts of this clonotype. This chain connects TRBV7-2 to TRBJ2-3; D gene uncertain. This CDR3 contains 12 residues. The germline V and J ends were trimmed by 4 bases and 4 bases, with 6 bases remaining between them. Germline V lookup: CDR1 SGHTA, CDR2 FQGNSA. CDR3 sequence: CASSYFADTQYF. CDR3 bases: TGTGCCAGCAGCTACTTCGCAGATACGCAGTATTTT.

V is TRBV6-5 and J is TRBJ1-2; a weak D match, TRBD1 (5 bases). CDR1 and CDR2 (germline): MNHEY, SVGAGI. The CDR3 totals 14 residues. The V gene lost 2 bases and the J gene lost 3 bases, with 10 bases spanning the gap. As DNA, the CDR3 is TGTGCCAGCAGTTACCTTGACAGCTACTATGGCTACACCTTC. Translation gives CASSYLDSYYGYTF.

This clonotype was detected only a few times. V usage is TRBV6-2 or TRBV6-3 and J usage is TRBJ2-1; D tentatively fits TRBD1 or TRBD2 (5 bases each). This CDR3 is built from 12 residues. The germline V and J ends were trimmed by 9 bases and 5 bases, with 11 bases remaining between them. The germline V gene encodes CDR1 MNHEY and CDR2 SVGEGT. Written as DNA, the CDR3 is TGTGCCAGTGCGAGGGGCAACAATGAGCAGTTCTTC. Amino acids: CASARGNNEQFF.

The V gene is TRBV7-8, the J gene TRBJ2-1; 8 nucleotides line up with TRBD1. Germline CDR1 is SGHVS and CDR2 is FQNEAQ. There are 16 residues in the CDR3. J was trimmed by 7 bases and V by 4 bases; bases with no gene match: 12. The CDR3 DNA sequence: TGTGCCAGCAGCTACGCCGGCAGGGGGCAGGGTAATGAGCAGTTCTTC. Protein product: CASSYAGRGQGNEQFF.

The chain joins TRBV7-9 to TRBJ1-1; weak D call: TRBD1 (6 bases). The ends were cut back, 7 bases at V and 1 base at J, with 13 bases in the middle. The CDR3 runs to 14 residues. CDR1 is SEHNR, CDR2 FQNEAQ, per germline (reference sequence). CDR3 loop: CASIVGGPNTEAFF. The CDR3 region has the DNA TGTGCCAGCATCGTGGGGGGGCCGAACACTGAAGCTTTCTTT. Full variable domain (outside the CDR3, taken from reference TRBV7-9 and TRBJ1-1): DTGVSQNPRHKITKRGQNVTFRCDPISEHNRLYWYRQTLGQGPEFLTYFQNEAQLEKSRLLSDRFSAERPKGSFSTLEIQRTEQGDSAMYLCASIVGGPNTEAFFGQGTRLTVV.

A single count supports this clonotype. A read error may produce the germline difference seen at one junction end. The chain links TRBV6-6 to TRBJ2-1; D is unresolved. This CDR3 contains 13 residues. From germline, CDR1 is MNHNY and CDR2 SVGAGI (reference sequence). The CDR3 reads CASSYSYGHEQFF. CDR3 DNA sequence: TGCGCCAGCAGTTACTCGTACGGTCATGAGCAGTTCTTC.

This clonotype was counted between two and nine times. J is TRBJ2-1 and V is TRBV3-1; 8 nucleotides match TRBD2. The CDR3 contains 17 residues. The V gene end was trimmed by 5 bases and the J gene end by 5 bases; junction bases not matched to a gene: 14. Germline values: CDR1 LGHDT, CDR2 YNNKEL (reference sequence). Written as DNA, the CDR3 is TGTGCCAGCAGCACCCCAAGAAGCGGGAGTCTCGACAATGAGCAGTTCTTC. It codes for CASSTPRSGSLDNEQFF.

CDR3 DNA: TGTGCCAGCAGTTTGTACGGACTAGTTGGTTACAATGAGCAGTTCTTC. Amino acids: CASSLYGLVGYNEQFF. V and J are TRBV12-3 or TRBV12-4 and TRBJ2-1; 7 positions match TRBD2. The CDR3 covers 16 residues. J gave up 4 bases and V 3 bases, and 9 bases lay outside the gene matches.

This clonotype has only a few counts. The rearrangement links TRBV27 to TRBJ2-3; D gene unclear. The V end lost 2 bases, the J end lost 2 bases, and 11 bases lay between the germline ends. The CDR3 runs 15 residues. The germline V gene encodes CDR1 MNHEY and CDR2 SMNVEV (reference sequence). DNA for the CDR3: TGTGCCAGCAGTTTAGGTCCAGCCCCCACAGATACGCAGTATTTT. Translating gives CASSLGPAPTDTQYF.

The V and J genes are TRBV5-1 and TRBJ2-3; TRBD1 might be the D (6 bases). The CDR3 contains 14 residues. Per germline, CDR1 SGHRS and CDR2 YFSETQ. With 1 base removed from V and 7 bases from J, the gap between germline ends came to 13 bases. The CDR3: CASSLWSGENTQYF. CDR3 in DNA: TGCGCCAGCAGCTTGTGGTCAGGGGAGAATACGCAGTATTTT.

The rearrangement joins TRBV4-3 to TRBJ1-6, with 7 bases aligning to TRBD1. V shed 3 bases and J 10 bases; nucleotides not matched to a gene: 9. The CDR3 has 15 amino acids. Per the germline V gene, CDR1 is LGHNA and CDR2 is YSLEER. The CDR3 sequence: CASSHRRGTDSPLHF. CDR3 nucleotide sequence: TGCGCCAGCAGCCATCGACGGGGGACAGACTCACCCCTCCACTTT.

The chain is built from TRBV20-1 and TRBJ1-1; D uncertain. This CDR3 is 15 amino acids long. The germline CDR1 and CDR2 sequences are DFQATT and SNEGSKA (reference sequence). V was cut by 1 base and J by 2 bases, with 14 bases left in between. The CDR3 here is CSARAPTIPNTEAFF. In DNA, the CDR3 is TGCAGTGCTAGAGCTCCCACGATCCCAAACACTGAAGCTTTCTTT.